This TCR beta chain was captured in a study of graft-versus-host responses after intestinal transplantation. Whole-study findings and limits: Investigators detected GvH clones in recipient marrow, with some emerging earlier in ileum or blood. Levels of circulating GvH clones at their peak were associated with early post-transplant HvG declines.

The repertoire was sequenced with immunoSEQ multiplex PCR; TCRdb's copy has only in-frame clones and lacks some. This table holds around 50,000 clones, roughly 90% found once. Concerning this clone: Its specificity is not known.

The TCR sequence derives from a human patient who received an intestinal transplant, so some T cells may come from the graft donor. The sequencing here drew on PBMCs, taken 26 days after transplant.

In DNA, the CDR3 is TGTGCCAGCAGCCTGGACTTGCCCGATGCCTACAATGAGCAGTTCTTC. Translating gives CASSLDLPDAYNEQFF. The chain employs TRBV11-2 and TRBJ2-1; the D gene is possibly TRBD2 (5 bases). The germline V and J ends were trimmed by 5 bases and 2 bases, with 16 bases remaining between them. The CDR3 spans 16 residues. Germline CDR1 and CDR2: SGHAT and FQNNGV.